This entry lists 9 T cell receptor beta chains sequenced from one sample in a study of cytomegalovirus exposure and HLA in healthy donors (dated by TCRdb to 2016 to 2017). Library preparation used the immunoSEQ multiplex PCR assay. A mixture of 60 forward primers for TCR Vbeta segments and 13 reverse primers for TCR Jbeta segments was used in the multiplex PCR. Here the immuneACCESS table is served through TCRdb, limited to in-frame sequences with V and J called. Missing clones are a known gap in these copies; in checked studies unresolved V genes cover under half, and the rest lacks a known reason. The sample table shows about 160,000 clones, and roughly 80% are seen once. The top ten clonotypes cover 7% of the sample. The sequenced material came from PBMCs. The receptors shown here come from a woman in her 30s in good health and CMV-seropositive.

The rearrangement uses TRBV6-6 and TRBJ1-4; 8 bases align to TRBD1. J gave up 6 bases and V 7 bases, and 10 bases lay outside the gene matches. Germline CDR1 reads MNHNY; CDR2 reads SVGAGI (reference sequence). CDR3 length: 15 amino acids. CDR3 protein: CASTSPGTGDEKLFF. As DNA, the CDR3 is TGTGCCAGCACCTCACCTGGGACAGGAGATGAAAAACTGTTTTTT.

The V call is TRBV7-9, the J call TRBJ2-7; D remains ambiguous. The V end was cut by 2 bases, the J end by 2 bases, with 4 bases between. Germline CDR1 and CDR2: SEHNR and FQNEAQ (reference sequence). The CDR3 is 12 residues long. CDR3 sequence (DNA): TGTGCCAGCAGCTTATTCGCCTACGAGCAGTACTTC. Protein product: CASSLFAYEQYF. Variable domain in full (rest from reference TRBV7-9 and TRBJ2-7): DTGVSQNPRHKITKRGQNVTFRCDPISEHNRLYWYRQTLGQGPEFLTYFQNEAQLEKSRLLSDRFSAERPKGSFSTLEIQRTEQGDSAMYLCASSLFAYEQYFGPGTRLTVT.

This chain uses TRBV10-2 with TRBJ1-6, with a tentative D call TRBD1 (5 bases). Germline V lookup: CDR1 WSHSY, CDR2 SAAADI. This CDR3 comprises 16 residues. Between the trimmed V and J ends, which lost 2 bases and 6 bases, there was a span of 14 bases. The CDR3 bases are TGCGCCAGCAGTGAGGGGGTAGGGGTCATTAATTCACCCCTCCACTTT. Protein sequence: CASSEGVGVINSPLHF.

The CDR3 loop is CASSIRGQGYGYTF. CDR3 nucleotides: TGTGCCAGTAGTATCAGGGGACAGGGCTATGGCTACACCTTC. This chain links TRBV19 with TRBJ1-2; 9 positions agree with TRBD1. Germline CDR1 LNHDA, CDR2 SQIVND (reference sequence). The length of the CDR3 is 14 residues. Trimming cost V 3 bases and J 4 bases; bases outside gene matches: 3.

The chain couples TRBV28 to TRBJ1-1; D is ambiguous. Trimming took 5 bases from V and 7 from J, leaving 17 bases between them. There are 14 residues in the CDR3. The V gene's germline CDR1 is MDHEN and CDR2 SYDVKM. CDR3 DNA: TGTGCCAGCAGTCGGACTTGGGCCGAGGATGAAGCTTTCTTT. It yields the protein CASSRTWAEDEAFF.

This chain connects TRBV5-1 to TRBJ2-6; D remains ambiguous. There are 15 residues in the CDR3. Trimming removed 0 bases from V and 0 bases from J, with 4 bases in between. The germline gives CDR1 SGHRS, CDR2 YFSETQ. CDR3 bases: TGCGCCAGCAGCTTGGCAGTCTCTGGGGCCAACGTCCTGACTTTC. Protein: CASSLAVSGANVLTF.

This chain connects TRBV6-5 to TRBJ2-7, with D possibly matching TRBD1 (6 bases). The CDR3 length is 15 residues. Germline values: CDR1 MNHEY, CDR2 SVGAGI. V dropped 5 bases and J dropped 6 bases, with 20 bases sitting between them. CDR3 DNA: TGTGCCAGCAGTGTCTCAAGAACAGGGATTCTCGAGCAGTACTTC. Residues: CASSVSRTGILEQYF.

This chain joins TRBV5-1 and TRBJ1-3; unclear D gene. CDR3 length: 15 residues. Germline V gene data show CDR1 as SGHRS and CDR2 as YFSETQ. The V end was cut by 4 bases, the J end by 3 bases, with 14 bases between. The CDR3 sequence: CASSGSDGDGNTIYF. DNA of the CDR3: TGCGCCAGCAGCGGGAGCGACGGGGATGGAAACACCATATATTTT.

V gene TRBV4-1 combines with J gene TRBJ1-4; D is possibly TRBD1 (6 bases). V was clipped by 11 bases and J by 5 bases, with 21 bases between them. The CDR3 loop spans 15 amino acids. Per the germline V gene, CDR1 is MGHRA and CDR2 is YSYEKL. In nucleotides, the CDR3 is TGCGCCGTCGGGCCCAGGCAGGGGAAGAATGAAAAACTGTTTTTT. The encoded protein is CAVGPRQGKNEKLFF.